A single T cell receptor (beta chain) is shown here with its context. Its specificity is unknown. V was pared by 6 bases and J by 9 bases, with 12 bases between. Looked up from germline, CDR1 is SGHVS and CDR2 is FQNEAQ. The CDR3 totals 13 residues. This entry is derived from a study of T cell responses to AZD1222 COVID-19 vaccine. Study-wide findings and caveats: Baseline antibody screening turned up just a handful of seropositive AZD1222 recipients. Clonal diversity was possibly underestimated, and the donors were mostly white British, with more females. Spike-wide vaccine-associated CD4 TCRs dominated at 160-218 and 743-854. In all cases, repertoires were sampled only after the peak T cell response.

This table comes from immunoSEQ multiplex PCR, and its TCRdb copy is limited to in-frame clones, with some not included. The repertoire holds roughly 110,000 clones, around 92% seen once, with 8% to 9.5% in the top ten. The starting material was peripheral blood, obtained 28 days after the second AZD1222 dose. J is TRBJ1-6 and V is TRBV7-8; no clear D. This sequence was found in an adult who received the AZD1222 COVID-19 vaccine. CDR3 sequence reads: CASSRTVRSPLHF. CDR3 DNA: TGTGCCAGCAGTCGGACTGTCCGTTCACCCCTCCACTTT.